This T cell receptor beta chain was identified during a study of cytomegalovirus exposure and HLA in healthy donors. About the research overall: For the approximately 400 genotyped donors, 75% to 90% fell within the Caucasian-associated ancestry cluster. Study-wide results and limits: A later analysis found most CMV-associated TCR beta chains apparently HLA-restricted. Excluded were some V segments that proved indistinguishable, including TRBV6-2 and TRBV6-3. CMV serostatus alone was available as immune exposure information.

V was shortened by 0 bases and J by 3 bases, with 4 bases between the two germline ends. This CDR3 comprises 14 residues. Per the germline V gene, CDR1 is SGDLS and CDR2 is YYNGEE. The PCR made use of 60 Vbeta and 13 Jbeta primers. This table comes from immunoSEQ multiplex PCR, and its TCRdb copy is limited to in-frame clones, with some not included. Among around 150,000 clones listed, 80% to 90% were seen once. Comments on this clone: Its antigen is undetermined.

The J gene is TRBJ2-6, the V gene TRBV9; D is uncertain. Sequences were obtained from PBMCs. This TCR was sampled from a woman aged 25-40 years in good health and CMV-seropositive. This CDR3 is CASSVGSGANVLTF. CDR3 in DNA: TGTGCCAGCAGCGTAGGGAGTGGGGCCAACGTCCTGACTTTC. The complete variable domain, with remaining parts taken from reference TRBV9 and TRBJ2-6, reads DSGVTQTPKHLITATGQRVTLRCSPRSGDLSVYWYQQSLDQGLQFLIQYYNGEERAKGNILERFSAQQFPDLHSELNLSSLELGDSALYFCASSVGSGANVLTFGAGSRLTVL.